A selection of T cell receptor beta chains follows, all from one sample in a study of T cells after yellow fever vaccination. TCRdb re-derived calls from the 5' RACE reads in MiXCR, one entry per CDR3 protein. In the table there are under 600,000 distinct CDR3 sequences, roughly 14% of which are singletons. The sample in question was PBMCs, obtained on the day of the yellow fever booster vaccination. The receptors originated from a man younger than 40 who received the YFV17D yellow fever vaccine. The conserved cysteine and the conserved F or W are not part of the CDR3 here. The order of the fields is V gene, J gene, D gene, CDR3 protein. The D gene is left open where the match is weak.

v_gene: TRBV10-3
j_gene: TRBJ2-6
d_gene: -
CDR3aa: ASNSPEGSGANVLT

v_gene: TRBV20-1
j_gene: TRBJ2-1
d_gene: -
CDR3aa: CARGTAGLAYNEQF

v_gene: TRBV18
j_gene: TRBJ2-7
d_gene: -
CDR3aa: ASSPPGLRYEQY

v_gene: TRBV3-1
j_gene: TRBJ2-1
d_gene: -
CDR3aa: ASSHWSGNEQF

v_gene: TRBV29-1
j_gene: TRBJ2-4
d_gene: -
CDR3aa: SAGTSGNIQY

v_gene: TRBV5-1
j_gene: TRBJ2-4
d_gene: -
CDR3aa: ASSLTPIRAKNIQY

v_gene: TRBV28
j_gene: TRBJ2-4
d_gene: TRBD1
CDR3aa: ASSSPATGGFGKNIQY

v_gene: TRBV20-1
j_gene: TRBJ2-7
d_gene: TRBD2
CDR3aa: SASSLAGVYEQY

v_gene: TRBV6-1
j_gene: TRBJ2-2
d_gene: TRBD2
CDR3aa: ASRVQVAGGRELF

v_gene: TRBV18
j_gene: TRBJ1-5
d_gene: TRBD1
CDR3aa: ASSGRGGGQPQH

v_gene: TRBV9
j_gene: TRBJ2-1
d_gene: -
CDR3aa: ASSVDYSTSSYNEQF

v_gene: TRBV10-2
j_gene: TRBJ2-4
d_gene: TRBD1
CDR3aa: ASIGDRNLLAKNIQY

v_gene: TRBV20-1
j_gene: TRBJ1-6
d_gene: -
CDR3aa: SARDSGGNSPLH

v_gene: TRBV20-1
j_gene: TRBJ2-5
d_gene: -
CDR3aa: SARSASGMEETQY

v_gene: TRBV5-1
j_gene: TRBJ1-1
d_gene: -
CDR3aa: ASSLGRGIMNTEAF

v_gene: TRBV20-1
j_gene: TRBJ2-3
d_gene: -
CDR3aa: SARETGTDTQY

v_gene: TRBV2
j_gene: TRBJ2-7
d_gene: TRBD1
CDR3aa: ASAGQVFYEQY

v_gene: TRBV2
j_gene: TRBJ2-5
d_gene: -
CDR3aa: ASSESRLGGETQY

v_gene: TRBV10-1
j_gene: TRBJ2-4
d_gene: -
CDR3aa: ASSTSAGNIQY

v_gene: TRBV28
j_gene: TRBJ2-1
d_gene: -
CDR3aa: ASTGRHYNEQF

v_gene: TRBV14
j_gene: TRBJ2-1
d_gene: -
CDR3aa: ASSQVQGPLWSEQF

v_gene: TRBV18
j_gene: TRBJ2-5
d_gene: TRBD2
CDR3aa: ASSPAAGGRKETQY

v_gene: TRBV7-3
j_gene: TRBJ2-5
d_gene: TRBD2
CDR3aa: ASSPLAGALETQY

v_gene: TRBV6-1
j_gene: TRBJ2-1
d_gene: -
CDR3aa: ASNRRRSYNEQF

v_gene: TRBV20-1
j_gene: TRBJ2-7
d_gene: TRBD2
CDR3aa: SAPPRSGRTGEQY

v_gene: TRBV12-3/TRBV12-4
j_gene: TRBJ1-5
d_gene: TRBD1
CDR3aa: ASSHGTASNQPQH

v_gene: TRBV7-2
j_gene: TRBJ2-2
d_gene: -
CDR3aa: ASSLLPVTGYTGELF

v_gene: TRBV5-8
j_gene: TRBJ2-3
d_gene: -
CDR3aa: ASSLAAGGIGTDTQY

v_gene: TRBV10-1
j_gene: TRBJ2-7
d_gene: TRBD2
CDR3aa: ASSAGGRDEQY

v_gene: TRBV21-1
j_gene: TRBJ2-2
d_gene: -
CDR3aa: ASSPTGLAGDVTGELF

v_gene: TRBV7-9
j_gene: TRBJ2-2
d_gene: -
CDR3aa: ASSFVPNTGELF

v_gene: TRBV19
j_gene: TRBJ2-1
d_gene: -
CDR3aa: ASSIGVHQNEQF

v_gene: TRBV20-1
j_gene: TRBJ2-7
d_gene: -
CDR3aa: SASPGRQQLNIMQY

v_gene: TRBV20-1
j_gene: TRBJ2-3
d_gene: -
CDR3aa: SGRLGGDGTQY

v_gene: TRBV12-3/TRBV12-4
j_gene: TRBJ2-3
d_gene: -
CDR3aa: ASTLTNSADTQY

v_gene: TRBV19
j_gene: TRBJ1-5
d_gene: -
CDR3aa: ASNIESNQPQH

v_gene: TRBV9
j_gene: TRBJ2-1
d_gene: TRBD2
CDR3aa: ASSTRLAGVYNEQF

v_gene: TRBV7-3
j_gene: TRBJ2-2
d_gene: -
CDR3aa: ASSLATGSGELF

v_gene: TRBV6-1
j_gene: TRBJ2-1
d_gene: TRBD2
CDR3aa: ASSGMTSGKNEQF

v_gene: TRBV24-1
j_gene: TRBJ2-1
d_gene: TRBD2
CDR3aa: ATSDHGLAGNEQF

v_gene: TRBV20-1
j_gene: TRBJ2-1
d_gene: TRBD2
CDR3aa: SARKTSGSLNEQF

v_gene: TRBV9
j_gene: TRBJ2-5
d_gene: -
CDR3aa: ASSPDISQETQY

v_gene: TRBV20-1
j_gene: TRBJ1-4
d_gene: TRBD1
CDR3aa: SAGTADEKLF

v_gene: TRBV5-1
j_gene: TRBJ2-3
d_gene: -
CDR3aa: ASSLEPGATDTQY

v_gene: TRBV6-1
j_gene: TRBJ1-1
d_gene: -
CDR3aa: ASSPPQGPGTEAF

v_gene: TRBV7-2
j_gene: TRBJ2-1
d_gene: -
CDR3aa: ASSARESGNEQF

v_gene: TRBV28
j_gene: TRBJ2-1
d_gene: -
CDR3aa: ASKGPVYNEQF

v_gene: TRBV20-1
j_gene: TRBJ1-5
d_gene: -
CDR3aa: SARTLNQPQH

v_gene: TRBV20-1
j_gene: TRBJ2-1
d_gene: TRBD1
CDR3aa: SANSRQGLGEQF

v_gene: TRBV7-2
j_gene: TRBJ2-7
d_gene: TRBD2
CDR3aa: ASRPAGVPYEQY

v_gene: TRBV5-1
j_gene: TRBJ2-1
d_gene: -
CDR3aa: ASSAGDRVSYNEQF

v_gene: TRBV12-3/TRBV12-4
j_gene: TRBJ2-7
d_gene: TRBD2
CDR3aa: ASSLRTSGIYEQY

v_gene: TRBV3-1
j_gene: TRBJ2-5
d_gene: -
CDR3aa: ASSQRPGPYEETQY

v_gene: TRBV10-3
j_gene: TRBJ2-5
d_gene: -
CDR3aa: AISESDISTETQY

v_gene: TRBV7-8
j_gene: TRBJ2-1
d_gene: -
CDR3aa: ASSLAVRGANTNEQF